A single sample gave rise to the 12 T cell receptor beta chains below, sequenced in a study of control samples from healthy donors and cancer patients. Clones were sequenced by immunoSEQ multiplex PCR, and TCRdb holds only the in-frame ones, with some missing. The table has 90,000 to 130,000 clones, 70% to 90% seen once. Sequenced material: PBMCs. The receptor source for this set is a woman aged 55-70 years with lung cancer.

This clone was seen a few times. The chain uses TRBV7-2 and TRBJ2-2; TRBD1 matches 9 bases. The CDR3 length is 15 residues. V lost 1 base to trimming and J lost 6 bases; unmatched junction nucleotides: 3. Germline V gives CDR1 SGHTA, CDR2 FQGNSA. The CDR3 sequence: CASSLGTGEAGELFF. The CDR3, as DNA: TGTGCCAGCAGCTTAGGGACAGGGGAGGCCGGGGAGCTGTTTTTT.

The V and J genes are TRBV18 and TRBJ1-1, with D unclear. V was cut by 3 bases and J by 1 base, with 21 bases left in between. This CDR3 is 18 amino acids long. Germline CDR1 reads KGHSH; CDR2 reads LQKENI. The CDR3 nucleotides read TGTGCCAGCTCACCCGTTCCGGACTCACCCGTTAAGAACACTGAAGCTTTCTTT. Translating gives CASSPVPDSPVKNTEAFF.

The rearrangement links TRBV4-2 to TRBJ2-4; 16 bases map to TRBD2. Germline values: CDR1 LGHNA, CDR2 YNFKEQ. The CDR3 extends over 19 amino acids. V was clipped by 4 bases and J by 2 bases; unmatched bases: 8. Here the CDR3 reads CASSPQPGLAGGSKNIQYF. For the CDR3, the DNA is TGTGCCAGCAGCCCCCAACCGGGACTAGCGGGGGGGTCCAAAAACATTCAGTACTTC.

In this sample, this clone turned up once. The chain links TRBV5-4 to TRBJ2-7, with a possible D match to TRBD2 (6 bases). The CDR3 length is 15 residues. The germline gives CDR1 SGHNT, CDR2 YYREEE (reference sequence). V shed 4 bases and J shed 0 bases, with 14 bases lying between them. The CDR3 reads CASSPEYGSSYEQYF. CDR3 bases: TGTGCCAGCAGCCCGGAGTACGGGAGCTCCTACGAGCAGTACTTC.

The J gene is TRBJ2-3, the V gene TRBV9; 7 bases line up with TRBD1. Germline values: CDR1 SGDLS, CDR2 YYNGEE. This CDR3 contains 15 residues. J was trimmed by 3 bases and V by 4 bases; bases with no gene match: 8. CDR3 in amino acids: CASSQSGQVTDTQYF. In DNA, the CDR3 is TGTGCCAGCAGCCAAAGCGGACAGGTGACAGATACGCAGTATTTT.

This rearrangement joins TRBV28 to TRBJ2-3, with D uncertain. Deletions cut 2 bases from V and 0 bases from J, with 3 bases between. CDR3 length: 13 residues. CDR1 is MDHEN and CDR2 is SYDVKM in the germline V gene. CDR3 nucleotides: TGTGCCAGCAGTTTAGACAGCACAGATACGCAGTATTTT. The encoded protein is CASSLDSTDTQYF.

This chain joins TRBV9 and TRBJ2-7, with D perhaps TRBD1 or TRBD2 (5 bases each). Germline V gene lookup returns CDR1 SGDLS and CDR2 YYNGEE. Trimming cost V 0 bases and J 0 bases, with 7 bases left between them. The CDR3 is 14 amino acids. CDR3 residues: CASSVGDGSYEQYF. Here the CDR3 DNA reads TGTGCCAGCAGCGTAGGGGACGGCTCCTACGAGCAGTACTTC.

The chain uses TRBV5-5 and TRBJ1-4; TRBD1 matches 10 bases. The CDR3 has 15 residues. With 3 bases clipped from V and 5 bases from J, the junction kept 4 bases outside the gene matches. The germline V gene encodes CDR1 SGHKS and CDR2 YYEKEE (reference sequence). Here the CDR3 DNA reads TGTGCCAGCAGCTCGACAGGGGGCGCAAATGAAAAACTGTTTTTT. As protein: CASSSTGGANEKLFF.

This chain joins TRBV30 and TRBJ2-7; TRBD2 matches at 7 bases. V dropped 3 bases and J dropped 4; count of bases not matched to a gene: 0. CDR3 length equals 11 residues. CDR1 is GTSNPN and CDR2 is SVGIG in the germline V gene (reference sequence). CDR3 in amino acids: CAWSGGYEQYF. Written as DNA, the CDR3 is TGTGCCTGGAGCGGGGGGTACGAGCAGTACTTC.

This rearrangement joins TRBV2 to TRBJ2-1; D not certain. With 1 base removed from V and 8 bases from J, the gap between germline ends came to 12 bases. Germline V lookup: CDR1 SNHLY, CDR2 FYNNEI. This CDR3 comprises 14 residues. CDR3 nucleotides: TGTGCCAGCAGTGAAGAGGGCAGAGCTTATGAGCAGTTCTTC. This gives the protein CASSEEGRAYEQFF.

The chain links TRBV7-2 to TRBJ2-5; no firm D call. The CDR3 spans 12 residues. The germline V gene has CDR1 SGHTA and CDR2 FQGNSA. Trimming pared 5 bases from V and 5 bases from J, leaving 9 bases between. CDR3 loop: CASSPEGETQYF. CDR3 sequence (DNA): TGTGCCAGCAGCCCGGAAGGGGAGACCCAGTACTTC.

This clone was detected only once. The V call is TRBV5-1, the J call TRBJ2-2; D is possibly TRBD1 (6 bases). This CDR3 has 16 residues. V lost 0 bases and J lost 3, with 12 bases in between. Germline loops: CDR1 SGHRS, CDR2 YFSETQ. The CDR3 loop reads CASSLARTADTGELFF. The CDR3 DNA is TGCGCCAGCAGCTTGGCGCGGACAGCGGACACCGGGGAGCTGTTTTTT. The whole variable domain, remainder taken from reference TRBV5-1 and TRBJ2-2, is KAGVTQTPRYLIKTRGQQVTLSCSPISGHRSVSWYQQTPGQGLQFLFEYFSETQRNKGNFPGRFSGRQFSNSRSEMNVSTLELGDSALYLCASSLARTADTGELFFGEGSRLTVL.